This T cell receptor beta chain derives from a study of blood T cell repertoires in COVID-19. Measured with immunoSEQ multiplex PCR; TCRdb has only the in-frame clones, and not every one. The sample includes roughly 200,000 clones, 86% seen only once; the top ten take approximately 23%. The V segment lost 0 bases and the J segment 3 bases; nucleotides outside the gene matches: 6. CDR1 is SGHRS, CDR2 YFSETQ, per germline. The CDR3 totals 16 residues. Individuals drawn from some 25 US areas were about 18 to 100 years old. The sequenced sample consisted of PBMCs or T cells enriched from blood (not recorded which). The sequence was collected from a middle-aged woman in a cohort exposed to, infected with or recovered from COVID-19 (not recorded which). This chain uses TRBV5-1 with TRBJ2-1; 7 bases match TRBD2. The CDR3 loop reads CASSLGQTSLYNEQFF. CDR3 nucleotide sequence: TGCGCCAGCAGCTTGGGACAGACTAGCCTCTACAATGAGCAGTTCTTC.